The present T cell receptor (beta chain) was sequenced within a study of cytotoxic CD8 clonotypes in ibrutinib-treated CLL. Study-level results: Measured clonality at baseline was greater than in age-matched healthy donors and tracked with circulating CD8+ T-cell counts.

Some clones are missing from TCRdb's copy, which holds only in-frame ones; the method was immunoSEQ multiplex PCR. The profile shows approximately 100,000 clones, around 73% of them singletons. On this clone itself: What it binds is not known.

The CDR3 has 17 residues. Trimming cost V 7 bases and J 9 bases, with 25 bases left between them. Germline values: CDR1 SGHVS, CDR2 FNYEAQ. This clonotype was obtained from a human donor with chronic lymphocytic leukemia. The source material was PBMCs, sampled after 12 months of ibrutinib treatment. The rearrangement uses TRBV7-6 and TRBJ1-6; D is possibly TRBD1 (6 bases). The CDR3 spells CASTDESRGGWGSPLHF. The CDR3 bases are TGTGCCAGCACCGACGAAAGTAGAGGGGGTTGGGGTTCACCCCTCCACTTT.